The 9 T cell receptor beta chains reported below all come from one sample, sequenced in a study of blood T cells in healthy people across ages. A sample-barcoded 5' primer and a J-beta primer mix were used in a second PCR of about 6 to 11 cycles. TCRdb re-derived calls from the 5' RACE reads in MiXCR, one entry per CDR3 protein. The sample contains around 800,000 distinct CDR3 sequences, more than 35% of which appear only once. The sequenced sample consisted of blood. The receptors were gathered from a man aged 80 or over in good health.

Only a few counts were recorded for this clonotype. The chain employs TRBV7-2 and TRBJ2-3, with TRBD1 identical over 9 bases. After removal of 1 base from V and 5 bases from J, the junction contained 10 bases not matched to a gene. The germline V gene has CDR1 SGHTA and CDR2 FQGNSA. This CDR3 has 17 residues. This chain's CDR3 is CASSLEGGTGSLDTQYF. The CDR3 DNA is TGTGCCAGCAGCTTAGAAGGGGGGACAGGGAGTTTAGATACGCAGTATTTT.

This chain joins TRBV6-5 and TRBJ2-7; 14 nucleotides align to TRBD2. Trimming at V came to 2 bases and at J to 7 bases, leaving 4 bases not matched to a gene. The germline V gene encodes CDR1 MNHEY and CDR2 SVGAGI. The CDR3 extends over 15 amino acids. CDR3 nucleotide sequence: TGTGCCAGCAGTTACCGGACTAGCGGGGGGAATGAGCAGTACTTC. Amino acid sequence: CASSYRTSGGNEQYF.

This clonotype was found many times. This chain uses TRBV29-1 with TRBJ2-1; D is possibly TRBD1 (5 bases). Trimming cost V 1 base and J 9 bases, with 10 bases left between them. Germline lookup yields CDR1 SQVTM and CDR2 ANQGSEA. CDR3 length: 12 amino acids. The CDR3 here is CSVEVGLGEQFF. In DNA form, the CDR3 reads TGCAGCGTTGAAGTGGGGCTCGGTGAGCAGTTCTTC.

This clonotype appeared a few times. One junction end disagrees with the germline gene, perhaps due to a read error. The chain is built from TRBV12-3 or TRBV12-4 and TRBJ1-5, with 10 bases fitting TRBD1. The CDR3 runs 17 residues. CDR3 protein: CASSLVGTGVANQPQHF. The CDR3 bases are TGTGCCAGCAGCTTAGTCGGGACAGGGGTCGCCAATCAGCCCCAGCATTTT.

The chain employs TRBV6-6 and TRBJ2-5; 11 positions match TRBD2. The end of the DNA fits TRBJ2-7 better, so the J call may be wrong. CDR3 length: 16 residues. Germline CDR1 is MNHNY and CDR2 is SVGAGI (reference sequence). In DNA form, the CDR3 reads TGTGCCAGCTCACGACCTAGCGGGAGGTCGAGAAACGAGCAGTACTTC. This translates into CASSRPSGRSRNEQYF.

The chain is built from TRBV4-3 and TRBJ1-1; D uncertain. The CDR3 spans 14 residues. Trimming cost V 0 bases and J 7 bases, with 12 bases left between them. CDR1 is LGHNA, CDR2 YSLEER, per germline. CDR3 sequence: CASSQEGLGREAFF. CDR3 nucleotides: TGCGCCAGCAGCCAAGAGGGATTGGGTCGTGAAGCTTTCTTT.

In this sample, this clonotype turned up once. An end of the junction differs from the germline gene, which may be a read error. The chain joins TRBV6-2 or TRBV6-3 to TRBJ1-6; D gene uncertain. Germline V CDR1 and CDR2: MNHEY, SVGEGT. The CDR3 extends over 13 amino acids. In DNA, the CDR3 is TGTGCCATCAGTGCTGACGGCAATTCACCTCTCCACTTT. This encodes CAISADGNSPLHF.

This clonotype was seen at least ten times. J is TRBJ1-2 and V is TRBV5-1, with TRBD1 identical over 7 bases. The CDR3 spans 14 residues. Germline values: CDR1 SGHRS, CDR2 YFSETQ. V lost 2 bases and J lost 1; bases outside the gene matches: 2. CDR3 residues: CASSLGTVNYGYTF. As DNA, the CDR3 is TGCGCCAGCAGCTTAGGGACAGTTAACTATGGCTACACCTTC.

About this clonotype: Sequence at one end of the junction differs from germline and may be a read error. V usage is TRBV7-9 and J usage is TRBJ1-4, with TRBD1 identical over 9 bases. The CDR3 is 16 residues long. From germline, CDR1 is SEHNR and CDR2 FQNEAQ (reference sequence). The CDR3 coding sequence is TGTGCCAGCAGCCCCCACGGACAGGGGACTAATGAAAAAATGTTTTTT. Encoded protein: CASSPHGQGTNEKMFF.